This T cell receptor (beta chain) was found in a study of Tregs in tolerant kidney transplant recipients. Study results and caveats: Tregs expanded with activated donor B cells seemed most donor-specific.

The protocol was immunoSEQ multiplex PCR, while the TCRdb copy is restricted to in-frame clones and leaves out a portion. This table has tens of thousands of clones, approximately 93% appearing once. Concerning this clone: Its antigen is unknown.

CDR3 length: 16 amino acids. Trimming cost V 5 bases and J 2 bases, with 13 bases left between them. CDR1 is LGHNA and CDR2 is YNFKEQ in the germline V gene. The chain is built from TRBV4-2 and TRBJ1-6; D remains unclear. The TCR originated in a human donor who received a combined kidney and bone marrow transplant. Sequencing was performed on CD4+ T cells from blood, taken before the transplant. The DNA for the CDR3 is TGTGCCAGCAGCTCGGGAGGAGTTACCTATAATTCACCCCTCCACTTT. Amino acid sequence: CASSSGGVTYNSPLHF.